The clone carrying this T cell receptor (beta chain) was detected a few times. As yet, its antigen is unknown. The source of the sample is a study of identical twins. A universal primer site was created by template switching, with the cDNA bearing unique molecular identifiers. Using its own MiXCR run on the 5' RACE reads, TCRdb lists one record per CDR3 protein. The data hold 200,000 to 250,000 distinct CDR3 sequences, with roughly 7% observed a single time. The germline gives CDR1 SGHRS, CDR2 YFSETQ. The V gene end was trimmed by 0 bases and the J gene end by 1 base; junction bases not matched to a gene: 5. This CDR3 has 16 amino acids. All donors were healthy, and all were Caucasian. Findings and caveats of the study: Abundant beta clonotypes from cord blood bore fewer insertions; memory repertoires lacked this pattern.

The same data also contributed to another study, on yellow fever vaccine responses in identical twins. From that study: Twins showed a vaccine T cell response that reportedly seemed partly convergent, partly personalized.

Material for sequencing was memory (CD45RO+) T cells sorted from blood. This TCR derives from a woman between 18 and 29 years old in good health. The V and J genes are TRBV5-1 and TRBJ2-7; TRBD2 matches 9 bases. In DNA form, the CDR3 reads TGCGCCAGCAGCTTGGCCGGGACTAGCCCATCCTACGAGCAGTACTTC. It codes for CASSLAGTSPSYEQYF.